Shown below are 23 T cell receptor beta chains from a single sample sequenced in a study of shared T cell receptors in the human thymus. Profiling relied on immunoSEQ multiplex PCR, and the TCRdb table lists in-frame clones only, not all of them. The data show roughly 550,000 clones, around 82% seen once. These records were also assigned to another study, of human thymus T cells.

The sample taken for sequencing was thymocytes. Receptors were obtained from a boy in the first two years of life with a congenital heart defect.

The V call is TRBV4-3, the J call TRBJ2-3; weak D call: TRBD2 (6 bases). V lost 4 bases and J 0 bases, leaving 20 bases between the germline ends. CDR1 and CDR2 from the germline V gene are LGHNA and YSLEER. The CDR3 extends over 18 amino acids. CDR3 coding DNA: TGCGCCAGCAGCCCAAGGCCCTTAGCGGAAACTAGCACAGATACGCAGTATTTT. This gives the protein CASSPRPLAETSTDTQYF.

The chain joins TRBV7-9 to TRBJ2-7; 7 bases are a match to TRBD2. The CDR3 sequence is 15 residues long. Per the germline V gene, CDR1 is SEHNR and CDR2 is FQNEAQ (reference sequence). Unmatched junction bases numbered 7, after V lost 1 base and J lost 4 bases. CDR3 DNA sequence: TGTGCCAGCAGCTTAGTGAGCGGGAAGCCATACGAGCAGTACTTC. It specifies CASSLVSGKPYEQYF.

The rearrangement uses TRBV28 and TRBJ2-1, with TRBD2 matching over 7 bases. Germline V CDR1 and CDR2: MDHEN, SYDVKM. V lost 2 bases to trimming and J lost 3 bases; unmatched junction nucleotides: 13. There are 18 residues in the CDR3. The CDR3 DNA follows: TGTGCCAGCAGTTTAGGAGCTCCCCTAGCGGAGATCTACAATGAGCAGTTCTTC. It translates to CASSLGAPLAEIYNEQFF.

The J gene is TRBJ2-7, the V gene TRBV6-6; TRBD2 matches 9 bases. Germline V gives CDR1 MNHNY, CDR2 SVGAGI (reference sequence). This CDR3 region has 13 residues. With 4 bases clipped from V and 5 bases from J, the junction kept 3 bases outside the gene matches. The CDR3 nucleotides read TGTGCCAGCAGTTGCGGGGGGGGGCACGAGCAGTACTTC. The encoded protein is CASSCGGGHEQYF.

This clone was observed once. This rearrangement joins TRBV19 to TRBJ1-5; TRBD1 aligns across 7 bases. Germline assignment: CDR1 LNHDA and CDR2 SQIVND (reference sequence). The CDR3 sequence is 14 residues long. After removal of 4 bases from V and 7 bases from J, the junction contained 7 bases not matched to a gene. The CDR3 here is CASSNRQGRQPQHF. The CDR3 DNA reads TGTGCCAGTAGTAATCGACAGGGCCGACAGCCCCAGCATTTT. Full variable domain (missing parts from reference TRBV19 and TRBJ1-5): DGGITQSPKYLFRKEGQNVTLSCEQNLNHDAMYWYRQDPGQGLRLIYYSQIVNDFQKGDIAEGYSVSREKKESFPLTVTSAQKNPTAFYLCASSNRQGRQPQHFGDGTRLSIL.

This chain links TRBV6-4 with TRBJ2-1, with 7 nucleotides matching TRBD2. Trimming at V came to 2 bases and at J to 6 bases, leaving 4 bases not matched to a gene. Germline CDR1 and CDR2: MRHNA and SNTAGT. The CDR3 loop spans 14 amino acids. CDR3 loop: CASSDRTRSNEQFF. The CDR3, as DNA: TGTGCCAGCAGTGACAGGACTAGGAGCAATGAGCAGTTCTTC.

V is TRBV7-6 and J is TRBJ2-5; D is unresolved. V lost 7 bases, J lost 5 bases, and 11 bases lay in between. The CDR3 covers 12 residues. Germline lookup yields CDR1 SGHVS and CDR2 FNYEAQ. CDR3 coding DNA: TGTGCCAGCACCTCCCCCTCGGAGACCCAGTACTTC. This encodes CASTSPSETQYF.

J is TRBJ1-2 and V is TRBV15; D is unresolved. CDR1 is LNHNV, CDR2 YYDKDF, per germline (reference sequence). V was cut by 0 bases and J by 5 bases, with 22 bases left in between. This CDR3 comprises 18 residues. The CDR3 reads CATSRDQEGTVYHYGYTF. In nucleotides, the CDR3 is TGTGCCACCAGCAGAGACCAGGAGGGAACGGTATACCATTATGGCTACACCTTC.

CDR3 amino acids: CASSYGSSGANVLTF. As DNA, the CDR3 is TGTGCCAGCAGTTACGGTAGCTCTGGGGCCAACGTCCTGACTTTC. This chain links TRBV6-5 with TRBJ2-6; D not certain. V was shortened by 2 bases and J by 0 bases, with 5 bases between the two germline ends. Germline values: CDR1 MNHEY, CDR2 SVGAGI. The CDR3 is 15 amino acids.

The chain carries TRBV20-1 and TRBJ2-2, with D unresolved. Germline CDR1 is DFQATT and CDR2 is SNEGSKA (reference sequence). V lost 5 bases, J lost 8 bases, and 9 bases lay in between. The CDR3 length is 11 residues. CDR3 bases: TGCAGTGCTCCCAGTTTGGGGGAGCTGTTTTTT. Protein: CSAPSLGELFF.

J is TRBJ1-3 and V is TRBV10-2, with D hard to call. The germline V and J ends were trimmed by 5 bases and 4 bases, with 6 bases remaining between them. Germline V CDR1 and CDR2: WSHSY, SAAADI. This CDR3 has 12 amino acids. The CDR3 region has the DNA TGCGCCAGCAGTCCTCAGGGAAACACCATATATTTT. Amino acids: CASSPQGNTIYF.

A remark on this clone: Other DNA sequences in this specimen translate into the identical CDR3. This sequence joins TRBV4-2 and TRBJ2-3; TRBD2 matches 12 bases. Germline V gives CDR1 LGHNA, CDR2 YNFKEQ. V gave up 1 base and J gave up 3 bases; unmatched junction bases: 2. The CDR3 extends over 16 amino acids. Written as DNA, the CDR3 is TGTGCCAGCAGCCAAGGTCTAGCGGGGGGGACAGATACGCAGTATTTT. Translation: CASSQGLAGGTDTQYF.

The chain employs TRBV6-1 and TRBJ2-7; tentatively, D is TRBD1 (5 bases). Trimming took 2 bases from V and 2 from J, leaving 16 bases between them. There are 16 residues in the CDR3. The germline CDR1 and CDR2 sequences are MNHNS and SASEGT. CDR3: CASSELGEKGTYEQYF. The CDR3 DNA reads TGTGCCAGCAGTGAACTAGGAGAGAAGGGGACCTACGAGCAGTACTTC.

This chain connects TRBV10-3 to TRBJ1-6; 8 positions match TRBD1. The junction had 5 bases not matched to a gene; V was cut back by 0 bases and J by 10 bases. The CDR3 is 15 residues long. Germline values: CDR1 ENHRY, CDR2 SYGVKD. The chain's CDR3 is CAISESGRGRSPLHF. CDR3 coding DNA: TGTGCCATCAGTGAGTCCGGCAGGGGGCGGTCACCCCTCCACTTT.

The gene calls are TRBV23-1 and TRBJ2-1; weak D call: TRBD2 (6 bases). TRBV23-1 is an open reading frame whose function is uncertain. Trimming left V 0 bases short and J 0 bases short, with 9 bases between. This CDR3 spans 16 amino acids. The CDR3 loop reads CASSQSEGSSYNEQFF. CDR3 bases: TGCGCCAGCAGTCAATCGGAGGGAAGCTCCTACAATGAGCAGTTCTTC.

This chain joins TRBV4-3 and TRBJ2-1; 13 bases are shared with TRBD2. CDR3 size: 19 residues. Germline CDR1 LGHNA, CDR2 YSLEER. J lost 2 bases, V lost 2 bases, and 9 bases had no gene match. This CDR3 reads CASSQKGLAGLFPYNEQFF. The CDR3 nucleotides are TGCGCCAGCAGCCAAAAGGGACTAGCGGGACTTTTCCCCTACAATGAGCAGTTCTTC.

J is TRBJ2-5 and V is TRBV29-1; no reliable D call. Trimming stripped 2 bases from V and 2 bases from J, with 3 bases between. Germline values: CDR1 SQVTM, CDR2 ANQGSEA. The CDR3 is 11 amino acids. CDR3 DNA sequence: TGCAGCGTTGAACCACAAGAGACCCAGTACTTC. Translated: CSVEPQETQYF.

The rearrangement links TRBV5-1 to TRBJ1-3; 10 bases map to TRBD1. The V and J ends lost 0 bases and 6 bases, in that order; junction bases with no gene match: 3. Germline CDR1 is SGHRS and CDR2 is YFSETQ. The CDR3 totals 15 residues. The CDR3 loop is CASSLVGTGENTIYF. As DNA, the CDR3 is TGCGCCAGCAGCTTGGTGGGGACAGGGGAAAACACCATATATTTT.

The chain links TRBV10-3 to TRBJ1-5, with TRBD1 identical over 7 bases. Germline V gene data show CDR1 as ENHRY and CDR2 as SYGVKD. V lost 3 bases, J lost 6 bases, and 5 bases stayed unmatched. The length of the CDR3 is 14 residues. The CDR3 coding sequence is TGTGCCATCAGTGAAGGGGGCTCGGGTCAGCCCCAGCATTTT. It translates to CAISEGGSGQPQHF.

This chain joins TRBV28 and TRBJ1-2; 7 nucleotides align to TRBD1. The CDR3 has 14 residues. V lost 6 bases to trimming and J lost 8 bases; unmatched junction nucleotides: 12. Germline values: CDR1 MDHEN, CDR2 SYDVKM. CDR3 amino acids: CASRPDRAKGGYTF. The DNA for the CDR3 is TGTGCCAGCAGGCCCGACAGGGCAAAGGGCGGCTACACCTTC.

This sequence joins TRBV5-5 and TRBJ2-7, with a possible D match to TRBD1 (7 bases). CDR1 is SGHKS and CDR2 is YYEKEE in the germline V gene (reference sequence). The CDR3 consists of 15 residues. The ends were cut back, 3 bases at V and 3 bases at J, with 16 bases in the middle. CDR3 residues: CASSSDRRERYEQYF. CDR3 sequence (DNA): TGTGCCAGCAGCTCGGACAGGAGGGAGCGCTACGAGCAGTACTTC.

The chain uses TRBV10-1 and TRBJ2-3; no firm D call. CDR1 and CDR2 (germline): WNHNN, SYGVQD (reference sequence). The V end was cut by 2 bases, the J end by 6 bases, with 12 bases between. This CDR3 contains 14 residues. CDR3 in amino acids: CASSETAPPDTQYF. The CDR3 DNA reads TGCGCCAGCAGTGAGACAGCCCCTCCCGATACGCAGTATTTT.

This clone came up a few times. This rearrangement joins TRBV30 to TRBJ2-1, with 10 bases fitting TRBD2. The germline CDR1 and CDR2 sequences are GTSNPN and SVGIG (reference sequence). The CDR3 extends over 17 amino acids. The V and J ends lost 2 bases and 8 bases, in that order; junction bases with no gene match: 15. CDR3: CAWSPRPSGRVGDEQFF. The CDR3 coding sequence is TGTGCCTGGAGTCCCCGCCCTAGCGGGAGAGTGGGGGATGAGCAGTTCTTC.